One and the same sample provided the 21 T cell receptor beta chains below, sequenced in a study of control samples from healthy donors and cancer patients. The assay was immunoSEQ multiplex PCR, and TCRdb's table has in-frame clones only and misses some. The sample consists of roughly 100,000 clones, more than 90% of them appearing once. The sample comprised blood. Receptors were obtained from a human donor in good health. The donor label of this sample is uncertain.

V gene TRBV27 combines with J gene TRBJ2-5; tentatively, D is TRBD1 (6 bases). The germline gives CDR1 MNHEY, CDR2 SMNVEV (reference sequence). Trimming shortened V by 3 bases and J by 5 bases, and 10 bases separated the two germline ends. The CDR3 consists of 13 residues. CDR3 sequence reads: CASSFQGLETQYF. The DNA of the CDR3 is TGTGCCAGCAGTTTCCAGGGGTTGGAGACCCAGTACTTC.

This clone appeared a single time. This chain connects TRBV30 to TRBJ2-7; no reliable D call. Germline V gene data show CDR1 as GTSNPN and CDR2 as SVGIG (reference sequence). V was clipped by 2 bases and J by 1 base, with 12 bases between them. The CDR3 length is 14 residues. CDR3 loop: CAWSIGSESYEQYF. The CDR3 coding sequence is TGTGCCTGGAGTATAGGGTCTGAATCCTACGAGCAGTACTTC.

The chain recombines TRBV5-6 with TRBJ1-6; D not resolved. The ends were cut back, 1 base at V and 4 bases at J, with 9 bases in the middle. The CDR3 is 15 amino acids. Germline V gene lookup returns CDR1 SGHDT and CDR2 YYEEEE. The CDR3 is CASSLSRRYNSPLHF. CDR3 bases: TGTGCCAGCAGCTTGTCCAGGAGGTATAATTCACCCCTCCACTTT.

The genes are TRBV19 and TRBJ2-3; 7 bases map to TRBD1. With 5 bases clipped from V and 1 base from J, the junction kept 9 bases outside the gene matches. The V gene's germline CDR1 is LNHDA and CDR2 SQIVND (reference sequence). The CDR3 is made up of 16 amino acids. CDR3 region: CASSLPTGSGTDTQYF. The CDR3 DNA sequence: TGTGCCAGTAGTCTCCCGACAGGGTCGGGCACAGATACGCAGTATTTT.

The J gene is TRBJ1-3, the V gene TRBV5-1; the D is unclear. CDR1 is SGHRS, CDR2 YFSETQ, per germline. This CDR3 has 15 residues. V was shortened by 2 bases and J by 3 bases, with 12 bases between the two germline ends. CDR3 in amino acids: CASSFGPAYGNTIYF. The CDR3 DNA sequence: TGCGCCAGCAGCTTCGGACCCGCCTATGGAAACACCATATATTTT.

The chain employs TRBV9 and TRBJ2-1; TRBD1 might be the D (5 bases). Trimming left V 3 bases short and J 8 bases short, with 12 bases between. From germline, CDR1 is SGDLS and CDR2 YYNGEE. The CDR3 has 13 residues. CDR3 sequence (DNA): TGTGCCAGCAGCGGCAGGGTATCACATGAGCAGTTCTTC. As protein: CASSGRVSHEQFF.

J is TRBJ1-5 and V is TRBV27, with TRBD1 identical over 7 bases. V shed 5 bases and J 0 bases; nucleotides not matched to a gene: 4. CDR3 length: 15 residues. Germline values: CDR1 MNHEY, CDR2 SMNVEV (reference sequence). The CDR3 DNA reads TGTGCCAGCAGTAGGGACAGATATAGCAATCAGCCCCAGCATTTT. Translation gives CASSRDRYSNQPQHF.

This clone was detected once. The chain has TRBV2 and TRBJ1-1; no clear D gene. From germline, CDR1 is SNHLY and CDR2 FYNNEI. V shed 6 bases and J shed 1 base, with 9 bases lying between them. CDR3 length: 13 residues. CDR3 DNA: TGTGCCAGCAGCGGTAACAGGAACACTGAAGCTTTCTTT. Its protein is CASSGNRNTEAFF.

The CDR3 is CSEVSTEAFF. Written as DNA, the CDR3 is TGCAGTGAAGTTAGCACTGAAGCTTTCTTT. The V and J genes are TRBV20-1 and TRBJ1-1; D gene uncertain. CDR3 length: 10 amino acids. Germline V gene data show CDR1 as DFQATT and CDR2 as SNEGSKA (reference sequence). V dropped 7 bases and J dropped 4 bases, with 7 bases sitting between them.

V and J are TRBV30 and TRBJ1-1; D possibly corresponds to TRBD1 (6 bases). The CDR3 consists of 13 residues. The V gene lost 5 bases and the J gene lost 4 bases, with 14 bases spanning the gap. Germline V gene lookup returns CDR1 GTSNPN and CDR2 SVGIG (reference sequence). DNA for the CDR3: TGTGCCTGGGTAACAGGGTATACCACTGAAGCTTTCTTT. Amino acid sequence: CAWVTGYTTEAFF. The variable domain in full, completed from reference TRBV30 and TRBJ1-1, reads SQTIHQWPATLVQPVGSPLSLECTVEGTSNPNLYWYRQAAGRGLQLLFYSVGIGQISSEVPQNLSASRPQDRQFILSSKKLLLSDSGFYLCAWVTGYTTEAFFGQGTRLTVV.

The V call is TRBV5-1, the J call TRBJ2-2; 10 nucleotides align to TRBD1. V shed 2 bases, J shed 4 bases, and the junction held 2 bases outside the gene matches. This CDR3 comprises 15 residues. Per germline, CDR1 SGHRS and CDR2 YFSETQ. This CDR3 reads CASSFRDRGTGELFF. CDR3 nucleotides: TGCGCCAGCAGCTTCCGGGACAGGGGCACCGGGGAGCTGTTTTTT.

This clone was recorded once. The CDR3 protein is CASKVTGDTEAFF. The CDR3 coding sequence is TGTGCCAGCAAGGTGACGGGAGACACTGAAGCTTTCTTT. The V gene is TRBV12-3 or TRBV12-4, the J gene TRBJ1-1, with D unresolved. Trimming stripped 7 bases from V and 3 bases from J, with 12 bases between. The CDR3 runs 13 residues.

The V gene is TRBV7-6, the J gene TRBJ2-7; 7 nucleotides match TRBD1. Trimming at V came to 5 bases and at J to 2 bases, leaving 9 bases not matched to a gene. The V gene's germline CDR1 is SGHVS and CDR2 FNYEAQ. This CDR3 has 15 amino acids. CDR3 DNA sequence: TGTGCCAGCAGCGATGACAGGGAAAATCCCTACGAGCAGTACTTC. It specifies CASSDDRENPYEQYF.

The chain recombines TRBV9 with TRBJ1-2; D gene uncertain. The CDR3 length is 15 residues. CDR1 is SGDLS and CDR2 is YYNGEE in the germline V gene. V gave up 3 bases and J gave up 0 bases, with 12 bases separating them. This CDR3 reads CASSATLEANYGYTF. CDR3 sequence (DNA): TGTGCCAGCAGCGCCACCTTAGAAGCTAACTATGGCTACACCTTC.

This clone appeared a single time. This chain connects TRBV7-2 to TRBJ1-1, with a weak D call TRBD1 (5 bases). This CDR3 spans 14 amino acids. The V and J ends lost 5 bases and 4 bases respectively, with 14 bases between them. Germline CDR1 SGHTA, CDR2 FQGNSA. CDR3 protein: CASSTRRQITEAFF. The CDR3 DNA follows: TGTGCCAGCAGCACCAGAAGACAGATCACTGAAGCTTTCTTT.

V and J are TRBV2 and TRBJ1-6; TRBD1 agrees at 7 bases. CDR3 size: 15 residues. Germline lookup yields CDR1 SNHLY and CDR2 FYNNEI. With 6 bases clipped from V and 6 bases from J, the junction kept 8 bases outside the gene matches. CDR3 DNA sequence: TGTGCCAGCAGGAAGGGGGCTGAAATTAATTCACCCCTCCACTTT. Its translation is CASRKGAEINSPLHF.

This clone was picked up one time. This chain uses TRBV19 with TRBJ1-1; the D is unclear. Per germline, CDR1 LNHDA and CDR2 SQIVND (reference sequence). The CDR3 loop spans 13 amino acids. V shed 3 bases and J shed 6 bases, with 11 bases lying between them. This CDR3 reads CASSITGVSEAFF. In nucleotides, the CDR3 is TGTGCCAGTAGTATTACTGGGGTTTCTGAAGCTTTCTTT. The full variable domain, its missing parts supplied by reference TRBV19 and TRBJ1-1, is DGGITQSPKYLFRKEGQNVTLSCEQNLNHDAMYWYRQDPGQGLRLIYYSQIVNDFQKGDIAEGYSVSREKKESFPLTVTSAQKNPTAFYLCASSITGVSEAFFGQGTRLTVV.

The chain uses TRBV27 and TRBJ2-1; D perhaps matches TRBD1 (7 bases). Germline-derived CDR1 and CDR2 are MNHEY and SMNVEV (reference sequence). This CDR3 region has 16 residues. V was cut by 5 bases and J by 4 bases, with 18 bases left in between. The DNA of the CDR3 is TGTGCCAGCAGTGGGGGCGGAGGGGGCGCATACAATGAGCAGTTCTTC. Protein product: CASSGGGGGAYNEQFF.

The gene calls are TRBV3-1 (or the pseudogene TRBV3-2) and TRBJ2-5; 7 nucleotides agree with TRBD1. The germline gives CDR1 LGHDT, CDR2 YNNKEL (reference sequence). This CDR3 comprises 13 residues. Trimming took 7 bases from V and 7 from J; bases not matched to a gene: 9. The CDR3 DNA reads TGTGCCAGCACCCCACAGGGGAAAGGGACCCAGTACTTC. It specifies CASTPQGKGTQYF.

The chain couples TRBV9 to TRBJ2-7; D is ambiguous. The CDR3 length is 11 residues. CDR1 and CDR2 from the germline V gene are SGDLS and YYNGEE. V was shortened by 0 bases and J by 12 bases, with 10 bases between the two germline ends. For the CDR3, the DNA is TGTGCCAGCAGCGTAGTAACCGCCCCGTACGTC. This translates into CASSVVTAPYV.

The rearrangement uses TRBV4-2 and TRBJ1-3; D not certain. Germline V gives CDR1 LGHNA, CDR2 YNFKEQ. This CDR3 is 15 amino acids long. Trimming left V 4 bases short and J 0 bases short, with 10 bases between. In nucleotides, the CDR3 is TGTGCCAGCAGCCGGGCCCCAAGCTCTGGAAACACCATATATTTT. This encodes CASSRAPSSGNTIYF.